The 15 T cell receptor beta chains below were found in one sample sequenced in a study of blood T cell repertoires in COVID-19. Some clones are missing from TCRdb's copy, which holds only in-frame ones; the method was immunoSEQ multiplex PCR. The sample includes over 65,000 clones, 70% to 90% of them seen just once. The sample comprised peripheral blood. Receptor source: a woman aged 60-75 years with acute or convalescent COVID-19.

The chain uses TRBV19 and TRBJ1-2, with 7 bases lining up with TRBD1. Unmatched junction bases numbered 11, after V lost 6 bases and J lost 4 bases. This CDR3 contains 15 residues. The germline V gene has CDR1 LNHDA and CDR2 SQIVND (reference sequence). CDR3 region: CASRETGQSRYGYTF. The CDR3, as DNA: TGTGCCAGTAGGGAGACAGGGCAAAGTCGCTATGGCTACACCTTC.

The chain recombines TRBV28 with TRBJ2-7; no reliable D call. CDR1 MDHEN and CDR2 SYDVKM come from the germline V gene. Between the trimmed V and J ends, which lost 2 bases and 6 bases, there was a span of 8 bases. The CDR3 has 12 residues. The DNA of the CDR3 is TGTGCCAGCAGTTTACCTCGCGGCGAGCAGTACGTC. Protein: CASSLPRGEQYV.

The gene calls are TRBV3-1 (or the pseudogene TRBV3-2) and TRBJ2-4; possibly TRBD2 for D (6 bases). Germline V gene sequence: CDR1 LGHDT, CDR2 YNNKEL (reference sequence). This CDR3 has 16 residues. Trimming removed 5 bases at V and 5 bases at J, with 19 bases between. The CDR3 region has the DNA TGTGCCAGCAGCGAGGGAATCGGGACTCGACAAAACATTCAGTACTTC. Protein sequence: CASSEGIGTRQNIQYF.

The rearrangement links TRBV6-1 to TRBJ2-3, with a possible D match to TRBD2 (5 bases). The V end was cut by 0 bases, the J end by 2 bases, with 6 bases between. CDR1 and CDR2 (germline): MNHNS, SASEGT. The CDR3 extends over 14 amino acids. The CDR3 here is CASSEAGDTDTQYF. The CDR3 bases are TGTGCCAGCAGTGAAGCCGGGGACACAGATACGCAGTATTTT.

In DNA, the CDR3 is TGTGCCAGCAGTGGGTCGGCGGCGGGTGAAGAGACCCAGTACTTC. Its protein is CASSGSAAGEETQYF. This sequence joins TRBV6-2 or TRBV6-3 and TRBJ2-5, with D tentatively TRBD2 (5 bases). Per germline, CDR1 MNHEY and CDR2 SVGEGT. The V gene lost 5 bases and the J gene lost 3 bases, with 16 bases spanning the gap. CDR3 size: 15 residues.

The genes are TRBV19 and TRBJ2-1; 7 bases map to TRBD1. In germline, CDR1 is LNHDA, CDR2 SQIVND (reference sequence). This CDR3 spans 14 amino acids. V lost 5 bases to trimming and J lost 5 bases; unmatched junction nucleotides: 6. The CDR3 DNA is TGTGCCAGTAGTCGACGACAGGGACACAATGAGCAGTTCTTC. It yields the protein CASSRRQGHNEQFF.

The V gene is TRBV20-1, the J gene TRBJ1-2; a weak D match, TRBD1 (6 bases). CDR3 size: 14 residues. V dropped 3 bases and J dropped 5 bases, with 16 bases sitting between them. Per germline, CDR1 DFQATT and CDR2 SNEGSKA (reference sequence). CDR3 DNA: TGCAGTGCTAGTCTCAGCAGGGGTACTTATGGCTACACCTTC. Encoded protein: CSASLSRGTYGYTF.

V gene TRBV28 combines with J gene TRBJ2-3, with D maybe TRBD2 (5 bases). The CDR3 runs 13 residues. V dropped 5 bases and J dropped 2 bases, with 8 bases sitting between them. Germline V gene lookup returns CDR1 MDHEN and CDR2 SYDVKM. Here the CDR3 DNA reads TGTGCCAGCAGTGCGGACTTCACAGATACGCAGTATTTT. It yields the protein CASSADFTDTQYF.

As DNA, the CDR3 is TGTGCCAGCAATCGGGCGGAGGGAGAAAAAGCTTTCTTT. Its protein is CASNRAEGEKAFF. This chain uses TRBV3-1 (or the pseudogene TRBV3-2) with TRBJ1-1, with unresolved D. Germline CDR1 is LGHDT and CDR2 is YNNKEL (reference sequence). CDR3 size: 13 residues. V lost 7 bases and J 9 bases, leaving 18 bases between the germline ends.

J is TRBJ1-1 and V is TRBV6-2 or TRBV6-3; TRBD1 aligns across 7 bases. The CDR3 sequence is 14 residues long. Germline V gives CDR1 MNHEY, CDR2 SVGEGT. V shed 6 bases and J 3 bases; nucleotides not matched to a gene: 7. The CDR3 DNA follows: TGTGCCAGCAGCGAACAGGGGCGGGACACTGAAGCTTTCTTT. As protein: CASSEQGRDTEAFF.

This clone has just one count. CDR3 residues: CASSQDRVLGGYTF. CDR3 nucleotide sequence: TGTGCCAGCAGCCAAGACCGGGTCCTCGGTGGCTACACCTTC. The chain carries TRBV3-1 (or the pseudogene TRBV3-2) and TRBJ1-2; D remains unclear. V was clipped by 0 bases and J by 7 bases, with 12 bases between them. Germline V CDR1 and CDR2: LGHDT, YNNKEL (reference sequence). The CDR3 extends over 14 amino acids.

This chain connects TRBV6-5 to TRBJ1-1, with no clear D. Germline CDR1 reads MNHEY; CDR2 reads SVGAGI. CDR3 length: 14 amino acids. The V end was cut by 6 bases, the J end by 1 base, with 12 bases between. The CDR3 region is CASRPRVGNTEAFF. The CDR3, as DNA: TGTGCCAGCAGGCCCCGGGTTGGGAACACTGAAGCTTTCTTT.

The gene calls are TRBV6-5 and TRBJ1-6; 7 positions match TRBD1. The CDR3 loop spans 14 amino acids. In germline, CDR1 is MNHEY, CDR2 SVGAGI. The V gene end was trimmed by 2 bases and the J gene end by 10 bases; junction bases not matched to a gene: 5. Here the CDR3 DNA reads TGTGCCAGCAGTTACCCTGGCAGGGGGTCACCCCTCCACTTT. Amino acids: CASSYPGRGSPLHF.

The V and J genes are TRBV25-1 and TRBJ1-5; D is uncertain. Trimming pared 1 base from V and 6 bases from J, leaving 10 bases between. This CDR3 region has 14 residues. Per germline, CDR1 MGHDK and CDR2 SYGVNS. The chain's CDR3 is CASSESVVGQPQHF. Written as DNA, the CDR3 is TGTGCCAGCAGTGAATCGGTGGTTGGTCAGCCCCAGCATTTT.

V gene TRBV11-2 combines with J gene TRBJ1-2; D is uncertain. Germline CDR1 is SGHAT and CDR2 is FQNNGV. The CDR3 has 18 amino acids. V lost 5 bases to trimming and J lost 2 bases, with 24 bases between them. The CDR3 region has the DNA TGTGCCAGCAGCACCCTCTCAACGGGAAAGGGTACGAACTATGGCTACACCTTC. This encodes CASSTLSTGKGTNYGYTF.